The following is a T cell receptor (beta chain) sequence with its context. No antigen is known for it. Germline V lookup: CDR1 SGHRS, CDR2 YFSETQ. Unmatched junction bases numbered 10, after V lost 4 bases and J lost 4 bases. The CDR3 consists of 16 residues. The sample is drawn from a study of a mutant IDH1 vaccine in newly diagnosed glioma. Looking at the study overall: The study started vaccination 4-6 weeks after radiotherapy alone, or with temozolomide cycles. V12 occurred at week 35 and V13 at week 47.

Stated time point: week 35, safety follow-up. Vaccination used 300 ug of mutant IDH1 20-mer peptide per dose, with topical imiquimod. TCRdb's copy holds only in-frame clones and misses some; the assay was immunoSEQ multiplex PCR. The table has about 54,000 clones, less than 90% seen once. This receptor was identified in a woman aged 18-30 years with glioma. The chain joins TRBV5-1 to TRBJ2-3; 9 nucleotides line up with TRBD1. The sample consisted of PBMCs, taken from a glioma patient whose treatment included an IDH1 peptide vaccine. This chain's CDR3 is CASSAETQGAADTQYF. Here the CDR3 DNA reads TGCGCCAGCAGCGCAGAAACACAGGGGGCCGCAGATACGCAGTATTTT.